These 32 T cell receptor beta chains were sequenced from one sample in a study of blood T cell repertoires in COVID-19. Libraries were prepared by immunoSEQ multiplex PCR; TCRdb keeps only in-frame clonotypes and omits some of them. The sample has 250,000 to 350,000 clones, around 81% seen once. Material for sequencing was peripheral blood. The receptors were gathered from a woman aged 45-59 years with active or convalescent COVID-19.

This chain connects TRBV7-3 to TRBJ2-7; D ambiguous. V dropped 7 bases and J dropped 7 bases, with 5 bases sitting between them. Germline assignment: CDR1 SGHTA and CDR2 FQGTGA. The CDR3 consists of 9 residues. The DNA for the CDR3 is TGTGCCAGCATCCGGGAGCAGTACTTC. This sequence encodes CASIREQYF.

This sequence joins TRBV24-1 and TRBJ2-1, with 12 positions matching TRBD2. With V trimmed by 10 bases and J by 10 bases, 1 base remained unmatched. The CDR3 contains 11 residues. From germline, CDR1 is KGHDR and CDR2 SFDVKD. The CDR3 DNA is TGTGCCACAGGACTAGCGGGGGAGCAGTTCTTC. Translation: CATGLAGEQFF.

This chain connects TRBV5-8 to TRBJ1-5, with 10 bases identical to TRBD1. V was pared by 4 bases and J by 5 bases, with 6 bases of the junction left unmatched. The CDR3 covers 15 residues. Germline V gene data show CDR1 as SGHTS and CDR2 as YDEGEE. The chain's CDR3 is CASSNGGTGDQPQHF. The CDR3 coding sequence is TGTGCCAGCAGCAACGGGGGGACAGGGGATCAGCCCCAGCATTTT.

This sequence joins TRBV5-1 and TRBJ1-1; 7 nucleotides align to TRBD1. The CDR3 covers 14 residues. The junction had 5 bases not matched to a gene; V was cut back by 6 bases and J by 0 bases. Germline CDR1 reads SGHRS; CDR2 reads YFSETQ. CDR3 region: CASMRQGLNTEAFF. CDR3 coding DNA: TGCGCCAGCATGCGACAGGGTTTGAACACTGAAGCTTTCTTT.

With regard to this clone: This sample includes further DNA sequences coding for the same CDR3. The chain uses TRBV29-1 and TRBJ2-7; weak D call: TRBD1 (5 bases). The germline gives CDR1 SQVTM, CDR2 ANQGSEA. The CDR3 contains 11 residues. The germline V and J ends were trimmed by 4 bases and 3 bases, with 7 bases remaining between them. The DNA for the CDR3 is TGCAGCGTTGGACAGATCTACGAGCAGTACTTC. Its translation is CSVGQIYEQYF.

There are a few counts of this clone. Other nucleotide sequences in the sample specify the same CDR3. The CDR3 sequence: CASSFLQYTGELFF. The DNA for the CDR3 is TGTGCCAGCAGTTTCTTACAGTACACCGGGGAGCTGTTTTTT. The J gene is TRBJ2-2, the V gene TRBV28; D call uncertain. The germline CDR1 and CDR2 sequences are MDHEN and SYDVKM. There are 14 residues in the CDR3. Trimming stripped 3 bases from V and 3 bases from J, with 8 bases between.

Many counts were recorded for this clone. V usage is TRBV6-4 and J usage is TRBJ2-5; D might be TRBD2 (6 bases). Germline V CDR1 and CDR2: MRHNA, SNTAGT. The CDR3 loop spans 16 amino acids. The V end lost 3 bases, the J end lost 2 bases, and 16 bases lay between the germline ends. As DNA, the CDR3 is TGTGCCAGCAGTGAAGGTAGCGGAGGGGTTCAAGAGACCCAGTACTTC. This encodes CASSEGSGGVQETQYF.

The CDR3 sequence is CASSQDRWRAPNQPQHF. The CDR3 region has the DNA TGTGCCAGCAGCCAAGACAGGTGGAGGGCCCCCAATCAGCCCCAGCATTTT. The chain links TRBV14 to TRBJ1-5; D remains ambiguous. The CDR3 consists of 17 residues. The V gene's germline CDR1 is SGHDN and CDR2 FVKESK. The V gene lost 0 bases and the J gene lost 3 bases, with 15 bases spanning the gap.

This sequence joins TRBV9 and TRBJ2-1, with D unresolved. Between the trimmed V and J ends, which lost 2 bases and 5 bases, there was a span of 11 bases. CDR3 length: 14 amino acids. CDR1 is SGDLS and CDR2 is YYNGEE in the germline V gene. CDR3 region: CASSVRSQNNEQFF. The CDR3 DNA is TGTGCCAGCAGCGTTCGTAGCCAAAACAATGAGCAGTTCTTC.

V is TRBV2 and J is TRBJ2-1; 9 bases match TRBD1. The V gene end was trimmed by 5 bases and the J gene end by 4 bases; junction bases not matched to a gene: 6. The length of the CDR3 is 15 residues. Germline V gene sequence: CDR1 SNHLY, CDR2 FYNNEI. CDR3 protein: CASSTDRGNYNEQFF. In nucleotides, the CDR3 is TGTGCCAGCAGTACGGACAGGGGTAATTACAATGAGCAGTTCTTC.

This sequence joins TRBV5-6 and TRBJ1-2, with no clear D. Germline CDR1 and CDR2: SGHDT and YYEEEE. This CDR3 region has 14 residues. V lost 3 bases, J lost 4 bases, and 13 bases lay in between. The CDR3 DNA reads as TGTGCCAGCAGCTCCCCGGGGAGTAGCTATGGCTACACCTTC. Translating gives CASSSPGSSYGYTF.

The chain has TRBV18 and TRBJ1-3; TRBD1 is a possible D gene (5 bases). The germline V gene encodes CDR1 KGHSH and CDR2 LQKENI. Trimming pared 1 base from V and 3 bases from J, leaving 13 bases between. This CDR3 spans 16 amino acids. In DNA form, the CDR3 reads TGTGCCAGCTCACCACAGGGCCAGGGCGTTGGAAACACCATATATTTT. It is translated as CASSPQGQGVGNTIYF.

The CDR3 DNA reads TGTGCCACCAGCAGGACGGCAGGGGGCGAGGGCGGGAACACTGAAGCTTTCTTT. This codes for CATSRTAGGEGGNTEAFF. The chain recombines TRBV15 with TRBJ1-1, with 8 bases lining up with TRBD1. The CDR3 is 18 amino acids. The germline V gene encodes CDR1 LNHNV and CDR2 YYDKDF (reference sequence). J lost 1 base, V lost 3 bases, and 13 bases had no gene match.

This clone has just one count. The chain is built from TRBV6-5 and TRBJ1-2; TRBD1 is a possible D gene (5 bases). Trimming removed 0 bases from V and 2 bases from J, with 13 bases in between. Germline CDR1 is MNHEY and CDR2 is SVGAGI. The CDR3 consists of 16 residues. The CDR3 sequence: CASSYSSRGLNYGYTF. CDR3 nucleotide sequence: TGTGCCAGCAGTTACTCGAGTAGGGGACTAAACTATGGCTACACCTTC.

CDR3 DNA sequence: TGTGCCAGCAGCCAACTAGCGGGTAATAACTACGAGCAGTACTTC. Translated: CASSQLAGNNYEQYF. The chain links TRBV28 to TRBJ2-7, with TRBD2 matching 9 bases. The V gene end was trimmed by 6 bases and the J gene end by 3 bases; junction bases not matched to a gene: 9. Germline values: CDR1 MDHEN, CDR2 SYDVKM. CDR3 length: 15 amino acids.

The V and J genes are TRBV29-1 and TRBJ2-1; the match to TRBD2 covers 9 bases. CDR1 and CDR2 from the germline V gene are SQVTM and ANQGSEA. J gave up 7 bases and V 4 bases, and 8 bases lay outside the gene matches. The CDR3 runs 14 residues. In nucleotides, the CDR3 is TGCAGCGTTGGGGTGATAGCGGGAGCGAATGAGCAGTTCTTC. It is translated as CSVGVIAGANEQFF.

V gene TRBV5-1 combines with J gene TRBJ2-7, with 9 bases identical to TRBD2. This CDR3 region has 18 residues. CDR1 and CDR2 (germline): SGHRS, YFSETQ. The ends lost 4 bases at V and 6 bases at J; junction bases unmatched: 20. The CDR3 here is CASSPLSALGGRGGEQYF. CDR3 DNA: TGCGCCAGCAGCCCCCTCTCGGCCTTGGGCGGGAGGGGGGGCGAGCAGTACTTC.

V is TRBV19 and J is TRBJ1-4; TRBD1 aligns across 7 bases. CDR1 LNHDA and CDR2 SQIVND come from the germline V gene (reference sequence). The CDR3 spans 13 residues. V gave up 8 bases and J gave up 5 bases; unmatched junction bases: 5. The CDR3 reads CASRLTGNEKLFF. The CDR3 DNA is TGTGCCAGTCGACTGACAGGGAATGAAAAACTGTTTTTT.

J is TRBJ2-7 and V is TRBV5-4; D unclear. Trimming pared 2 bases from V and 5 bases from J, leaving 11 bases between. The germline V gene encodes CDR1 SGHNT and CDR2 YYREEE (reference sequence). The CDR3 contains 13 residues. CDR3 DNA sequence: TGTGCCAGCAGCTTAGCCCCAAGTGACGAGCAGTACTTC. Translating gives CASSLAPSDEQYF.

This clone was seen more than once but under ten times. This rearrangement joins TRBV28 to TRBJ2-7; 7 bases match TRBD1. The CDR3 covers 13 residues. With V trimmed by 6 bases and J by 6 bases, 8 bases remained unmatched. The germline V gene encodes CDR1 MDHEN and CDR2 SYDVKM. For the CDR3, the DNA is TGTGCCAGCAGCCGGGACAGCGTGGGCGAGCAGTACTTC. It specifies CASSRDSVGEQYF.

The chain uses TRBV6-5 and TRBJ1-2, with 10 bases that match TRBD1. The CDR3 contains 14 residues. Germline-derived CDR1 and CDR2 are MNHEY and SVGAGI. Trimming at V came to 1 base and at J to 5 bases, leaving 1 base not matched to a gene. This CDR3 reads CASSYLGQGYGYTF. The DNA of the CDR3 is TGTGCCAGCAGTTACTTGGGACAGGGGTATGGCTACACCTTC.

V and J are TRBV5-1 and TRBJ2-7, with 10 bases that match TRBD2. The V segment lost 0 bases and the J segment 2 bases; nucleotides outside the gene matches: 2. The CDR3 loop spans 15 amino acids. Per the germline V gene, CDR1 is SGHRS and CDR2 is YFSETQ. The CDR3 loop reads CASSLASGGPYEQYF. CDR3 DNA: TGCGCCAGCAGCTTGGCTAGCGGGGGTCCCTACGAGCAGTACTTC. The full variable domain, in which reference TRBV5-1 and TRBJ2-7 provide the parts outside the CDR3, is KAGVTQTPRYLIKTRGQQVTLSCSPISGHRSVSWYQQTPGQGLQFLFEYFSETQRNKGNFPGRFSGRQFSNSRSEMNVSTLELGDSALYLCASSLASGGPYEQYFGPGTRLTVT.

The chain recombines TRBV2 with TRBJ1-5, with D perhaps TRBD1 (6 bases). The V end lost 10 bases, the J end lost 2 bases, and 12 bases lay between the germline ends. This CDR3 region has 13 residues. CDR1 and CDR2 (germline): SNHLY, FYNNEI. This CDR3 is CATGPGGNQPQHF. The CDR3, as DNA: TGTGCCACTGGGCCAGGGGGCAATCAGCCCCAGCATTTT.

The chain uses TRBV19 and TRBJ2-2; TRBD2 matches at 8 bases. CDR1 and CDR2 (germline): LNHDA, SQIVND (reference sequence). Losses at the gene ends were 5 bases for V and 5 bases for J; bases not matched to a gene: 19. The CDR3 runs to 19 residues. The CDR3 bases are TGTGCCAGTAGTTTTCTGACCCCTTTGCGGGAGGCGGGGACCGGGGAGCTGTTTTTT. The encoded protein is CASSFLTPLREAGTGELFF.

A word on this clone: This same CDR3 is encoded by further DNA sequences in the sample. V gene TRBV19 combines with J gene TRBJ1-2; perhaps TRBD1 as D (6 bases). The CDR3 covers 13 residues. Germline V gives CDR1 LNHDA, CDR2 SQIVND (reference sequence). V shed 6 bases and J shed 1 base, with 9 bases lying between them. CDR3 nucleotides: TGTGCCAGTAGCCCGACAGGTAACTATGGCTACACCTTC. This codes for CASSPTGNYGYTF.

The chain is built from TRBV3-1 (or the pseudogene TRBV3-2) and TRBJ1-1; 7 positions agree with TRBD1. The CDR3 extends over 13 amino acids. Germline V gene sequence: CDR1 LGHDT, CDR2 YNNKEL (reference sequence). The J segment lost 5 bases and the V segment lost 3 bases, leaving 3 bases of the junction unmatched. CDR3 bases: TGTGCCAGCAGCCACGGGACAGCAACTGAAGCTTTCTTT. It is translated as CASSHGTATEAFF.

V usage is TRBV5-4 and J usage is TRBJ2-5, with TRBD2 matching over 14 bases. The CDR3 spans 15 residues. Trimming took 5 bases from V and 7 from J; bases not matched to a gene: 7. In germline, CDR1 is SGHNT, CDR2 YYREEE (reference sequence). This chain's CDR3 is CASRAGLAGEGTQYF. The DNA for the CDR3 is TGTGCCAGCAGGGCGGGACTAGCGGGAGAAGGGACCCAGTACTTC.

V and J are TRBV5-1 and TRBJ2-1; TRBD2 matches at 16 bases. J was trimmed by 8 bases and V by 4 bases; bases with no gene match: 12. Germline lookup yields CDR1 SGHRS and CDR2 YFSETQ. The CDR3 extends over 18 amino acids. The CDR3: CASSPLSGTSGRGDEQFF. The CDR3 DNA sequence: TGCGCCAGCAGCCCCCTCTCCGGGACTAGCGGGAGGGGGGATGAGCAGTTCTTC.

This clone occurred once. This sequence joins TRBV10-3 and TRBJ2-1; 8 positions agree with TRBD1. The J segment lost 6 bases and the V segment lost 7 bases, leaving 5 bases of the junction unmatched. The CDR3 runs to 13 residues. Germline CDR1 reads ENHRY; CDR2 reads SYGVKD. The CDR3 DNA sequence: TGTGCCATCAAGAGGACAGGGCCCAATGAGCAGTTCTTC. This gives the protein CAIKRTGPNEQFF.

Only one count was recorded for this clone. The chain couples TRBV6-5 to TRBJ1-1; the match to TRBD1 covers 7 bases. Trimming removed 6 bases from V and 6 bases from J; junction bases left unmatched: 10. CDR1 MNHEY and CDR2 SVGAGI come from the germline V gene. CDR3 length: 14 amino acids. The chain's CDR3 is CASSLDRVVAEAFF. The CDR3 bases are TGTGCCAGCAGCTTAGACAGGGTAGTCGCTGAAGCTTTCTTT.

The rearrangement links TRBV18 to TRBJ1-2; unclear D gene. Trimming removed 2 bases at V and 2 bases at J, with 9 bases between. CDR1 and CDR2 (germline): KGHSH, LQKENI. There are 14 residues in the CDR3. The CDR3, as DNA: TGTGCCAGCTCACCAGACCGGGTCAACTATGGCTACACCTTC. It yields the protein CASSPDRVNYGYTF. Based on the CDR3 plus reference TRBV18 and TRBJ1-2, the full variable domain is NAGVMQNPRHLVRRRGQEARLRCSPMKGHSHVYWYRQLPEEGLKFMVYLQKENIIDESGMPKERFSAEFPKEGPSILRIQQVVRGDSAAYFCASSPDRVNYGYTFGSGTRLTVV.

The rearrangement uses TRBV10-3 and TRBJ1-1; 10 bases map to TRBD1. The CDR3 runs to 14 residues. In germline, CDR1 is ENHRY, CDR2 SYGVKD. Trimming took 7 bases from V and 5 from J; bases not matched to a gene: 7. CDR3 loop: CAITRQGAGTEAFF. In nucleotides, the CDR3 is TGTGCCATCACCCGACAGGGGGCAGGGACTGAAGCTTTCTTT.